Listed below are T cell receptor beta chains from one sample, sequenced in a study of blood T cell repertoires in COVID-19. Assay used: immunoSEQ multiplex PCR; TCRdb lists only in-frame clones, some missing. This table holds about 110,000 clones, approximately 81% found once. The sample consisted of peripheral blood. Every receptor here comes from a human donor in a cohort sampled during active COVID-19. Each CDR3 is given with its conserved first and last residue. The D gene is left open where the match is weak. Rows may omit the clone size; those that give it use once, few, many or a size class.

DNA	CDR3	size	D	V	J
TGTGCCACCAGCCCGCGCCACGGACTAGCGGGAGGGAACAATGAGCAGTTCTTC	CATSPRHGLAGGNNEQFF	.	TRBD2	TRBV24-1	TRBJ2-1
TGTGCCACGGTAGGGGTACCCAACTATGGCTACACCTTC	CATVGVPNYGYTF	.	.	TRBV19	TRBJ1-2
TGTGCCAGCAGTGAGCGACTAGCGGGGGGCACAGATACGCAGTATTTT	CASSERLAGGTDTQYF	.	TRBD2	TRBV6-1	TRBJ2-3
TGTGCCAGCAGCCCATTCCCTAGCGGGAGGGGGATCCAGTACTTC	CASSPFPSGRGIQYF	few	TRBD2	TRBV7-2	TRBJ2-5
TGCGCCAGCAGCCCAACCTCGACAGGTCTCAACACAGATACGCAGTATTTT	CASSPTSTGLNTDTQYF	.	.	TRBV4-3	TRBJ2-3
TGTGCCAGCTCACGCGGGATAGCGGGAGGGCCATTCCAAGAGACCCAGTACTTC	CASSRGIAGGPFQETQYF	.	TRBD2	TRBV28	TRBJ2-5
TGTGCCAGCAGCTTTGACAGCCAATTCTCTGGAAACACCATATATTTT	CASSFDSQFSGNTIYF	.	.	TRBV7-2	TRBJ1-3
TGTGCCAGCATGGGCCCAGGGACAGGGGGCGTAACGGCAGAGACCCAGTACTTC	CASMGPGTGGVTAETQYF	.	TRBD1	TRBV27	TRBJ2-5
TGTGCCAGCAGCCAAGCGGCTGGGAGTAGTGCAGATACGCAGTATTTT	CASSQAAGSSADTQYF	.	.	TRBV14	TRBJ2-3
TGTGCCAGTAGGGGGGGGTCCTACAATGAGCAGTTCTTC	CASRGGSYNEQFF	.	TRBD2	TRBV19	TRBJ2-1
TGTGCCAGCAGCACTCCGGGACAGTCGAATTCACCCCTCCACTTT	CASSTPGQSNSPLHF	.	TRBD1	TRBV5-4	TRBJ1-6
TGTGCCAGCAGTTCCGACGGTTGGGGGGTTGATGGCTACACCTTC	CASSSDGWGVDGYTF	.	.	TRBV28	TRBJ1-2
TGTGCCAGCAGTGAAAGGGGCCGGGCAGGCTACACCTTC	CASSERGRAGYTF	.	.	TRBV6-1	TRBJ1-2
TGTGCCAGCAGTCAGACTAGCGGGAGGGTCGGTACCGGGGAGCTGTTTTTT	CASSQTSGRVGTGELFF	.	TRBD2	TRBV7-3	TRBJ2-2
TGTGCCAGCAGCCCGCACAGGGTCGGGAGACAGGGGACCTCTGGAAACACCATATATTTT	CASSPHRVGRQGTSGNTIYF	.	TRBD1	TRBV14	TRBJ1-3
TGTGCCACCGGGTCGGCTAGCGGGAGGTCGGGGGAGACCCAGTACTTC	CATGSASGRSGETQYF	.	TRBD2	TRBV24-1	TRBJ2-5
TGTGCCAGCGTCTCCAGAACAGGGAACACTGAAGCTTTCTTT	CASVSRTGNTEAFF	.	.	TRBV6-5	TRBJ1-1
TGTGCCAGCAGCTCCCCATTCCATGAGCAGTTCTTC	CASSSPFHEQFF	.	.	TRBV11-2	TRBJ2-1
TGTGCCAGCAGCTCGGGACTAGCGGGGCCGACCGGGGAGCTGTTTTTT	CASSSGLAGPTGELFF	once	TRBD2	TRBV5-4	TRBJ2-2
TGTGCCACCAGTGGGGGCGAGGGACTAGCGGGAGGACCAAACACCGGGGAGCTGTTTTTT	CATSGGEGLAGGPNTGELFF	once	TRBD2	TRBV24-1	TRBJ2-2
TGTGCCAGCAGCTCCGGAGGGCCAAAGCAATACGAGCAGTACTTC	CASSSGGPKQYEQYF	few	.	TRBV5-4	TRBJ2-7
TGTGCCAGCAGCTTCCAGCGGGTAGGAGAGGAGACCCAGTACTTC	CASSFQRVGEETQYF	.	.	TRBV7-2	TRBJ2-5
TGTGCCAGCCGGAGGGGACAGCACAGGGAAAAACTGTTTTTT	CASRRGQHREKLFF	.	TRBD1	TRBV3-1/TRBV3-2	TRBJ1-4
TGTGCCAGCAGTACGGTGGGGAGCTCCTACAATGAGCAGTTCTTC	CASSTVGSSYNEQFF	.	.	TRBV6-5	TRBJ2-1
TGTGCCAGCAACCAAATAGATCAGCCCCAGCATTTT	CASNQIDQPQHF	once	.	TRBV28	TRBJ1-5
TGTGCCAGCAGCAGACCCGGACCCAGGGCAGATACGCAGTATTTT	CASSRPGPRADTQYF	.	.	TRBV6-2/TRBV6-3	TRBJ2-3
TGTGCCAGCAGCCAGCGGGGGAGCAATCAGCCCCAGCATTTT	CASSQRGSNQPQHF	.	.	TRBV3-1/TRBV3-2	TRBJ1-5
TGTGCCTCTTACAGGGGTTACGCTGAAGCTTTCTTT	CASYRGYAEAFF	.	TRBD1	TRBV5-6	TRBJ1-1
TGTGCCAGCAGTGAATCCCAGGGAGGAGGCTACACCTTC	CASSESQGGGYTF	.	.	TRBV6-1	TRBJ1-2
TGTGCCAGCAGCCAAGATCCGGGACTAGCGGGAGCATGGTCGGACAATGAGCAGTTCTTC	CASSQDPGLAGAWSDNEQFF	.	TRBD2	TRBV4-2	TRBJ2-1
TGCGCCAGCAGCTTGGAAGGCGGCGGCGATACGCAGTATTTT	CASSLEGGGDTQYF	.	.	TRBV5-1	TRBJ2-3
TGTGCCAGCAGGGGCACAGGGAGCGGCTACACCTTC	CASRGTGSGYTF	.	.	TRBV9	TRBJ1-2
TGTGCCAGCAGACCACAGGGTATTTTGTCCTACAATGAGCAGTTCTTC	CASRPQGILSYNEQFF	.	.	TRBV27	TRBJ2-1
TGTGCCAGCAGCTTAAGTAGCGGCTTAAGCACAGATACGCAGTATTTT	CASSLSSGLSTDTQYF	.	.	TRBV7-3	TRBJ2-3
TGCGCCAGCAGCCAAGTCGAGGTAGCGGGAACCAAAAACATTCAGTACTTC	CASSQVEVAGTKNIQYF	.	TRBD2	TRBV4-1	TRBJ2-4
TGCGCCAGCAAGAAGACTAGCGGGGGAGGCACAGATACGCAGTATTTT	CASKKTSGGGTDTQYF	.	TRBD2	TRBV5-1	TRBJ2-3
TGTGCCATCAGTGAGAAGGGGGCAATCGAGACCCAGTACTTC	CAISEKGAIETQYF	.	TRBD1	TRBV10-3	TRBJ2-5
TGTGCCTGGATGGGGGGTCGCCCAGGGACCCAGTACTTC	CAWMGGRPGTQYF	.	.	TRBV30	TRBJ2-5
TGCGCCAGCAGCCAAGTTACGGGGGACTATGGCTACACCTTC	CASSQVTGDYGYTF	.	.	TRBV4-1	TRBJ1-2
TGTGCCAGCAGTGCTGTAACGAGTTACACAGATACGCAGTATTTT	CASSAVTSYTDTQYF	.	.	TRBV2	TRBJ2-3
TGCGCCAGCAGCCGAAGAGGGGACATTTCAGGTGGCTACACCTTC	CASSRRGDISGGYTF	.	.	TRBV4-3	TRBJ1-2
TGTGCCAGCAGCCGAGGGGGGACTAGCGGGAGTGGTTTCGGGAACGAGCAGTACTTC	CASSRGGTSGSGFGNEQYF	.	TRBD2	TRBV7-8	TRBJ2-7
TGTGCCAGCAGCTTAATTGGGACTAGCGTCCCTGGGAATGAGCAGTTCTTC	CASSLIGTSVPGNEQFF	large	TRBD2	TRBV7-9	TRBJ2-1
TGTGCCAGCAGCCAAGGGGGCTTCTCTGGAAACACCATATATTTT	CASSQGGFSGNTIYF	.	.	TRBV3-1/TRBV3-2	TRBJ1-3
TGTGCCAGCAGCCGCCGGGACAGGGATGAAAAACTGTTTTTT	CASSRRDRDEKLFF	once	TRBD1	TRBV7-2	TRBJ1-4
TGTGCCAGCAGTGACCCGGGGAAACGAGCCGGGGAGCTGTTTTTT	CASSDPGKRAGELFF	.	.	TRBV2	TRBJ2-2
TGTGCCAGTAGTCACCCTCAGGGACAGGGAGGCGCTTTCTTT	CASSHPQGQGGAFF	.	TRBD1	TRBV19	TRBJ1-1
TGTGCCAGCAGCCACCCGGGTCTTCAAGAGACCCAGTACTTC	CASSHPGLQETQYF	.	.	TRBV14	TRBJ2-5
TGTGCCACCAGCAGAGTTGCGGGGGGCGAGCAGTTCTTC	CATSRVAGGEQFF	.	TRBD2	TRBV15	TRBJ2-1
TGTGCCACCAGTGATCAGGGGGACGGAAACACCATATATTTT	CATSDQGDGNTIYF	.	TRBD1	TRBV24-1	TRBJ1-3